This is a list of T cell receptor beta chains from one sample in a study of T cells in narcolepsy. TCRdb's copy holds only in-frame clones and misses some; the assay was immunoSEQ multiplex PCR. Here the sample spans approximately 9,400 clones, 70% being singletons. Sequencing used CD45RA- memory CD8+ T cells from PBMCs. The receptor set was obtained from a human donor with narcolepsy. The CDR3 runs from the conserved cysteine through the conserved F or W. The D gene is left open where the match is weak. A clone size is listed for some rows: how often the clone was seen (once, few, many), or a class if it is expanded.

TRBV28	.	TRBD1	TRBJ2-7	CASSRQGGTYEQYF	TGTGCCAGCAGCCGACAGGGGGGAACCTACGAGCAGTACTTC
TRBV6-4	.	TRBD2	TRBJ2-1	CASSETSGGNHEQFF	TGTGCCAGCAGTGAGACTAGCGGGGGGAATCATGAGCAGTTCTTC
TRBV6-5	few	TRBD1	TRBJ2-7	CASSYLDRGEQYF	TGTGCCAGCAGTTACTTGGACAGGGGCGAGCAGTACTTC
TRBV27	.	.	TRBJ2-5	CASSLEGQETQYF	TGTGCCAGCAGTTTGGAGGGGCAAGAGACCCAGTACTTC
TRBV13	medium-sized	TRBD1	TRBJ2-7	CASSLGVRLHRGDEQYF	TGTGCCAGCAGCTTAGGCGTTCGTCTCCACAGGGGAGATGAGCAGTACTTC
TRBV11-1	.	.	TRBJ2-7	CASSLGWGSYEQYF	TGTGCCAGCAGCTTAGGTTGGGGCAGCTACGAGCAGTACTTC
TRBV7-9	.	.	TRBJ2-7	CASSDAFGEQYF	TGTGCCAGCAGCGATGCCTTCGGCGAGCAGTACTTC
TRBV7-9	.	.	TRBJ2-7	CASSPITPYEQYF	TGTGCCAGCAGCCCTATAACACCCTACGAGCAGTACTTC
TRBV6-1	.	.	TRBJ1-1	CASRVFWGETEAFF	TGTGCCAGCAGAGTTTTTTGGGGAGAGACTGAAGCTTTCTTT
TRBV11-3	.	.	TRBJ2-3	CASSSRDGAADTQYF	TGTGCCAGCAGCTCCCGGGACGGTGCCGCAGATACGCAGTACTTT
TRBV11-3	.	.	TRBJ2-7	CASTLSVGGYEQYF	TGTGCCAGCACGCTCTCCGTTGGTGGGTACGAGCAGTACTTC
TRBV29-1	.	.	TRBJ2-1	CSVDGLTGANYNEQFF	TGCAGCGTTGATGGATTGACGGGGGCGAATTACAATGAGCAGTTCTTC
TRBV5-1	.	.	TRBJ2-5	CASRADSVRAQYF	TGCGCCAGCAGAGCAGACAGCGTAAGAGCCCAGTACTTC
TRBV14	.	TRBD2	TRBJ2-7	CASSPRGGGHSYEQYF	TGTGCCAGCAGCCCCCGGGGCGGGGGTCACTCCTACGAGCAGTACTTC
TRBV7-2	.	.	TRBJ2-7	CASSFGHSYEQYF	TGTGCCAGCAGCTTTGGCCACTCCTACGAGCAGTACTTC
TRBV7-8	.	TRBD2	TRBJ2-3	CASSLVSGGSDTQYF	TGTGCCAGCAGCTTAGTTAGCGGGGGTTCAGATACGCAGTATTTT
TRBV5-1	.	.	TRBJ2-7	CASSPGTEKIEQYF	TGCGCCAGCAGCCCCGGGACCGAAAAAATCGAGCAGTACTTC
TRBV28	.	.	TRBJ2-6	CASSSRPSGANVLTF	TGTGCCAGCAGTTCCAGGCCCTCTGGGGCCAACGTCCTGACTTTC
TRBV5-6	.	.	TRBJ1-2	CASSLAGAEYGYTF	TGTGCCAGCAGCTTGGCGGGGGCCGAATATGGCTACACCTTC
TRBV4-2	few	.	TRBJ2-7	CASSHNRDYEQYF	TGTGCCAGCAGCCATAACAGGGATTACGAGCAGTACTTC
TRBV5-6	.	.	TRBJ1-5	CASSMGGLINQPQHF	TGTGCCAGCAGCATGGGCGGGTTGATCAATCAGCCCCAGCATTTT
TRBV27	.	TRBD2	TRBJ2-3	CASSTATSGTDTQYF	TGTGCCAGCAGTACGGCGACTAGCGGCACAGATACGCAGTATTTT
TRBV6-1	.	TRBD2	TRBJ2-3	CASSELAGGPDTQYF	TGTGCCAGCAGTGAACTAGCGGGGGGGCCAGATACGCAGTATTTT
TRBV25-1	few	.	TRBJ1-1	CASSEGATPEAFF	TGTGCCAGCAGTGAAGGGGCCACCCCTGAAGCTTTCTTT
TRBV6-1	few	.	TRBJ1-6	CASSETPGEESPLHF	TGTGCCAGCAGTGAAACCCCGGGCGAGGAGTCACCCCTCCACTTT
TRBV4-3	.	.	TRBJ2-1	CASSQRRATGRNEQFF	TGCGCCAGCAGCCAGAGACGGGCAACGGGAAGGAATGAGCAGTTCTTC
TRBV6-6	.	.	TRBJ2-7	CASSPLEGYEQYF	TGTGCCAGCAGCCCACTAGAAGGCTACGAGCAGTACTTC
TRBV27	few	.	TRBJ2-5	CASSWTATLETQYF	TGTGCCAGCAGTTGGACCGCAACACTGGAGACCCAGTACTTC
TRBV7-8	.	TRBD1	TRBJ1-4	CASSPTGHSEKLFF	TGTGCCAGCAGCCCGACAGGGCACAGTGAAAAACTGTTTTTT
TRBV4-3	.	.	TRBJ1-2	CASSQEANSASYGYTF	TGCGCCAGCAGCCAAGAAGCCAACAGTGCGTCCTATGGCTACACCTTC
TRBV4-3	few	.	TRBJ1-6	CASSQEEGNSPLHF	TGCGCCAGCAGCCAAGAGGAGGGAAATTCACCCCTCCACTTT
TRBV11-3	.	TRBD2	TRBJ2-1	CASSLGGSGRLDEQFF	TGTGCCAGCAGCTTAGGGGGTAGCGGGAGGCTGGATGAGCAGTTCTTC
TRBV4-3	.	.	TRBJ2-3	CASSQDRVPTDTQYF	TGCGCCAGCAGCCAAGATCGGGTGCCTACAGATACGCAGTATTTT
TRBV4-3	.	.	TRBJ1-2	CASSQGPGENYGYTF	TGCGCCAGCAGCCAAGGCCCAGGGGAAAACTATGGCTACACCTTC
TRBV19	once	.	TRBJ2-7	CASSRKGGLREQYF	TGTGCCAGTAGTAGGAAAGGCGGGTTAAGGGAGCAGTACTTC
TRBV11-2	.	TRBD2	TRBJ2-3	CASSPTLAGDFSDTQYF	TGTGCCAGCAGCCCGACCCTAGCGGGAGATTTCTCCGATACGCAGTATTTT
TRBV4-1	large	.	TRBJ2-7	CASSLTTADPPYEQYF	TGCGCCAGCAGCCTCACTACAGCGGATCCTCCCTACGAGCAGTACTTC
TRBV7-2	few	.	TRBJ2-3	CASSSREANTDTQYF	TGTGCCAGCAGCTCACGAGAAGCGAACACAGATACGCAGTATTTT
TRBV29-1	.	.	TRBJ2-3	CSVEWWLASNTQYF	TGCAGCGTTGAGTGGTGGTTAGCGTCAAATACGCAGTATTTT
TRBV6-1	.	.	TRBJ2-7	CASSEGYGPNYEQYF	TGTGCCAGCAGTGAAGGTTACGGGCCCAACTACGAGCAGTACTTC
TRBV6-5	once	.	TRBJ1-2	CASSYSGAGGYTF	TGTGCCAGCAGTTACTCAGGGGCGGGAGGCTACACCTTC